What follows describes a single T cell receptor (beta chain). With 4 bases removed from V and 3 bases from J, the gap between germline ends came to 12 bases. This CDR3 contains 14 residues. Germline V lookup: CDR1 ENHRY, CDR2 SYGVKD. Both iRepertoire HTBI primers and Arm-PCR of CDR3 regions were used to build the TCR beta libraries. Study processing details: Across all samples, more than 60 TRBV segments and 15 or so TRBJ segments were identified. Via MiXCR, TCRdb re-called the multiplex PCR reads, giving one row per CDR3 protein. These V and J calls derive from TCRdb rather than the authors' analysis. This sample has around 340,000 distinct CDR3 sequences, with roughly a fifth found just once. This record belongs to a study of regulatory T cells in long-lasting Graves disease. Time point in this sample: persistent/refractory GD, antithyroid drugs over 5 years with positive TRAb. RNA isolated from PBMCs was used to make the TCR library.

This TCR was sampled from a female donor with Graves disease. Sample: peripheral blood mononuclear cells (PBMCs), taken when the disease was refractory, from a patient treated with antithyroid drugs. V gene TRBV10-3 combines with J gene TRBJ1-1, with D possibly being TRBD1 (5 bases). The CDR3 nucleotides read TGTGCCATCAGTGCAACCCAGGGAGACACTGAAGCTTTCTTT. The encoded protein is CAISATQGDTEAFF.